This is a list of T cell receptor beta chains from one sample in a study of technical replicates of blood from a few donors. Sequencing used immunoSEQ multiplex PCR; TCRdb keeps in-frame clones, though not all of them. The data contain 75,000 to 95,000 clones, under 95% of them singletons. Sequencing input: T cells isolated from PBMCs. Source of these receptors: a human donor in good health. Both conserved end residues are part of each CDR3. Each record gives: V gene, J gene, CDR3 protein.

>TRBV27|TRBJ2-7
CASSLRLAASYEQYF
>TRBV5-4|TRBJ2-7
CASSRTSGELYEQYF
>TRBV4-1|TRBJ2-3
CASSPSGGADTQYF
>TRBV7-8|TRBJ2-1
CASSLQAGSYNEQFF
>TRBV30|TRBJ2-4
CAWSGDRGRDIQYF
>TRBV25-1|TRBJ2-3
CASSEGFGSGSVTDTQYF
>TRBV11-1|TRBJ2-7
CASSPRSGRAYYEQYF
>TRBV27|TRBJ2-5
CASSPPQRRETQYF
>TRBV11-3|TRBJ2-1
CASSSLAVSSYNEQFF
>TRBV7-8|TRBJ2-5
CASSPTTGTAETQYF
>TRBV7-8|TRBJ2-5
CASSTRTGKETQYF
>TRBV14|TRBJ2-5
CASGGTAGTQYF
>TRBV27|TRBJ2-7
CASSFGYEQYF
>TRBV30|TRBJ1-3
CAWSVPGINVGNTIYF
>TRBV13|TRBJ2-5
CASSLPAAGGAQETQYF
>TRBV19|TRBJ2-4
CASSVTGTRLAKNIQYF
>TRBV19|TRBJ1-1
CASSRKGETEAFF
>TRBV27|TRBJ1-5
CASSLSGNQPQHF
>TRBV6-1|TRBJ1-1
CASSEGTNRGLGTEAFF
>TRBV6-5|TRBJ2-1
CASRTGSSYNEQFF
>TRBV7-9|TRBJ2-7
CASSPIGQGQLSSPYEQYF
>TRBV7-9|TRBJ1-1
CASSDRTGGNTEAFF
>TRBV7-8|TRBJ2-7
CASSLETGDWYEQYF
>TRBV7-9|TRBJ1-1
CASSSPRQGNTEAFF
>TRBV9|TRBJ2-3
CASSVGGTDTQYF
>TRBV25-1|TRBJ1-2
CASRGTDRRSNYGYTF
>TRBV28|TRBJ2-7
CASSGTGQGYEQYF
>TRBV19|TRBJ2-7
CASSRTGTGTYEQYF
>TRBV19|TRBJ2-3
CASSIVFSGSTDTQYF
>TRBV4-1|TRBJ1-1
CASSQEQGLAEAFF
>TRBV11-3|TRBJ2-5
CASSPRSGGGETQYF
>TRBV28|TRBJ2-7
CASSRRGGLSYEQYF